This TCR beta chain originates from a study of CD8 T cells in ankylosing spondylitis. General study findings and limits: Seemingly characteristic of ankylosing spondylitis blood was a TCR beta motif consisting of about 8 highly homologous variants.

Germline lookup yields CDR1 SQVTM and CDR2 ANQGSEA. The CDR3 has 14 amino acids. Trimming removed 3 bases from V and 1 base from J, with 9 bases in between. This clonotype was observed at least ten times. Its antigen is not known. With molecular barcodes, quantitative 5'-RACE was used to make the TCR beta libraries. Each CDR3 protein gets one entry after TCRdb re-called the 5' RACE reads with MiXCR. The sample has under 300,000 distinct CDR3 sequences, over 8.5% seen once; the top ten hold under 7%. This chain connects TRBV29-1 to TRBJ2-2, with TRBD2 as a possible D gene (6 bases). Specimen: blood, either unsorted or a sorted T cell fraction (not recorded which). This TCR derives from a male donor with ankylosing spondylitis or in good health (not recorded which). CDR3 residues: CSVDRGKNTGELFF. The DNA for the CDR3 is TGCAGCGTTGATCGGGGGAAGAACACCGGGGAGCTGTTTTTT.